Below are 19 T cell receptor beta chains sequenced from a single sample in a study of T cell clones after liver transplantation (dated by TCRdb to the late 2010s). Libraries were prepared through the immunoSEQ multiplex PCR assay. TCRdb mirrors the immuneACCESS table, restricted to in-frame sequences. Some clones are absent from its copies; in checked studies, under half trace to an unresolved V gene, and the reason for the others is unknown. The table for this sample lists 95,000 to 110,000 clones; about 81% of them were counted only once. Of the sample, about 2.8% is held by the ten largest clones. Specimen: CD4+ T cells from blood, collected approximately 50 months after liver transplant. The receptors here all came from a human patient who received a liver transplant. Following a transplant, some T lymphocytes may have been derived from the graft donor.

The CDR3: CASSIDRKRNIQYF. CDR3 bases: TGTGCCAGTAGTATAGACAGGAAAAGGAACATTCAGTACTTC. J is TRBJ2-4 and V is TRBV19; D remains ambiguous. CDR3 length: 14 amino acids. V lost 0 bases to trimming and J lost 7 bases, with 10 bases between them. CDR1 is LNHDA, CDR2 SQIVND, per germline (reference sequence).

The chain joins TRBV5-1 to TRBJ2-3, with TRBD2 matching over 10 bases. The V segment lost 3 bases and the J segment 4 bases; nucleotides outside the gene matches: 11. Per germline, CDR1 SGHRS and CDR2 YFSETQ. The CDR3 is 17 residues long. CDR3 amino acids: CASSSLAGASEADTQYF. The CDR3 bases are TGCGCCAGCAGCTCTCTAGCGGGGGCCTCGGAGGCAGATACGCAGTATTTT.

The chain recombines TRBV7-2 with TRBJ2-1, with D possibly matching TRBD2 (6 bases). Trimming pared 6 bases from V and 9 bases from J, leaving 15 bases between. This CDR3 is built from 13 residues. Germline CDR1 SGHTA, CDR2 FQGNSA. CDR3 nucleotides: TGTGCCAGCAGGTATGAGCGGGTGGGTGAGCAGTTCTTC. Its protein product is CASRYERVGEQFF.

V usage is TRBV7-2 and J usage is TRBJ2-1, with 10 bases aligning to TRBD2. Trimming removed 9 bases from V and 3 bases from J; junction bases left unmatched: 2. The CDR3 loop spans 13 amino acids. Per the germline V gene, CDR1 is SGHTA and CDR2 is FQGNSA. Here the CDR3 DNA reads TGTGCCAGTGGACTAGCGGTCTACAATGAGCAGTTCTTC. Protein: CASGLAVYNEQFF.

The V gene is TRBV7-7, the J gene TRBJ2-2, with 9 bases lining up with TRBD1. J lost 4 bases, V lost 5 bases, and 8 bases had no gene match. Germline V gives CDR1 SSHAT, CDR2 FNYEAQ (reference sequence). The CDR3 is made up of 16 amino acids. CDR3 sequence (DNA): TGTGCCAGCAGCCTAGGGACAGGGTTCGGCACCGGGGAGCTGTTTTTT. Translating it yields CASSLGTGFGTGELFF. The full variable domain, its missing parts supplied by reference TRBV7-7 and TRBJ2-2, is GAGVSQSPRYKVTKRGQDVTLRCDPISSHATLYWYQQALGQGPEFLTYFNYEAQPDKSGLPSDRFSAERPEGSISTLTIQRTEQRDSAMYRCASSLGTGFGTGELFFGEGSRLTVL.

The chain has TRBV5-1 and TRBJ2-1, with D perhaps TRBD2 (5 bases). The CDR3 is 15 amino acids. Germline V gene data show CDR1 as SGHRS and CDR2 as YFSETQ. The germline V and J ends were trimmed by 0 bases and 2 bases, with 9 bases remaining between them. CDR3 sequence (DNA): TGCGCCAGCAGCTTGGAACTAGGAGCCTACAATGAGCAGTTCTTC. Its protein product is CASSLELGAYNEQFF. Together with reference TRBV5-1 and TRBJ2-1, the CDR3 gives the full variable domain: KAGVTQTPRYLIKTRGQQVTLSCSPISGHRSVSWYQQTPGQGLQFLFEYFSETQRNKGNFPGRFSGRQFSNSRSEMNVSTLELGDSALYLCASSLELGAYNEQFFGPGTRLTVL.

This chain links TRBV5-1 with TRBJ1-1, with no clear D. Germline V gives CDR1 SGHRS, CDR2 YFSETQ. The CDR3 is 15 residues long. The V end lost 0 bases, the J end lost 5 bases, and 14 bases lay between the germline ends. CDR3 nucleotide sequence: TGCGCCAGCAGCTTGGAATGGGGAAGAGGGACTGAAGCTTTCTTT. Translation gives CASSLEWGRGTEAFF.

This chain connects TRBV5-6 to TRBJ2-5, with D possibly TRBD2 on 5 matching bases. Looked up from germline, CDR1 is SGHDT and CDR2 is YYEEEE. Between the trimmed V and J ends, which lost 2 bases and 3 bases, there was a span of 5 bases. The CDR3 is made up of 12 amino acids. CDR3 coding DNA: TGTGCCAGCAGCTTCGGGGAAGAGACCCAGTACTTC. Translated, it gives CASSFGEETQYF.

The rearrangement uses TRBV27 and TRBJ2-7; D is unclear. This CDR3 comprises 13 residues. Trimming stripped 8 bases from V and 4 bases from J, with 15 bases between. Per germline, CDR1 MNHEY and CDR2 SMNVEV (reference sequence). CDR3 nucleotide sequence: TGTGCCAGCTCCATCGGGTGGGGATACGAGCAGTACTTC. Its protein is CASSIGWGYEQYF.

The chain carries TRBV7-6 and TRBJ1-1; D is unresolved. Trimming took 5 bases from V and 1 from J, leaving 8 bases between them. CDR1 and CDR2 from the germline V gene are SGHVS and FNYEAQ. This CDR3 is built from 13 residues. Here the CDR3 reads CASSKQQNTEAFF. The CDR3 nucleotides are TGTGCCAGCAGCAAGCAACAGAACACTGAAGCTTTCTTT.

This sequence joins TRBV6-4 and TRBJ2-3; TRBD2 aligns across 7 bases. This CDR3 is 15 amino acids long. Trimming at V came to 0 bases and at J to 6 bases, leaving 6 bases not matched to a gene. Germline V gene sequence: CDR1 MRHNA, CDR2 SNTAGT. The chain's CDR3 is CASSDSMGGGDTQYF. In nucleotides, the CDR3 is TGTGCCAGCAGTGACTCGATGGGGGGAGGGGATACGCAGTATTTT.

CDR3 residues: CASRFANLGNQPQHF. DNA for the CDR3: TGTGCAAGTCGCTTCGCCAACTTGGGCAATCAGCCCCAGCATTTT. The chain combines TRBV12-2 with TRBJ1-5. TRBV12-2 is deemed a pseudogene. CDR3 length: 15 amino acids.

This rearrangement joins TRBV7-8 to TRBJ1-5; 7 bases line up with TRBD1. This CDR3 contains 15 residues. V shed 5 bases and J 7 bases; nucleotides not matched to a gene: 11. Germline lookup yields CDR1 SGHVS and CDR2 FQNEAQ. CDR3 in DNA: TGTGCCAGCAGCCCGATTGACAGGGAAAGGCAGCCCCAGCATTTT. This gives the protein CASSPIDRERQPQHF.

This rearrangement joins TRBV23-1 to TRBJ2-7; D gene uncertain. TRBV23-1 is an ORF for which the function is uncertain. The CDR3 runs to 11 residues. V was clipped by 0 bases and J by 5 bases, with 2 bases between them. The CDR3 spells CASSQSNEQYF. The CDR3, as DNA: TGCGCCAGCAGTCAATCTAACGAGCAGTACTTC.

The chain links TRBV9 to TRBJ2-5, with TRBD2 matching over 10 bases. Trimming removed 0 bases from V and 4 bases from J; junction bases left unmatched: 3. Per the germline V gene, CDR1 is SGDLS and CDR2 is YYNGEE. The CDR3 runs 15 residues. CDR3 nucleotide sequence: TGTGCCAGCAGCGTAGGGAGCGGGGGGGGAGAGACCCAGTACTTC. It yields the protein CASSVGSGGGETQYF.

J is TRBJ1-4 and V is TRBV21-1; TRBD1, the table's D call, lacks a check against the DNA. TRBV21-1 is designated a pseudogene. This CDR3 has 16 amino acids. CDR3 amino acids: CASSPTWTADEEKLFF. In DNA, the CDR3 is TGTGCCAGCAGCCCGACTTGGACAGCGGATGAAGAAAAACTGTTTTTT.

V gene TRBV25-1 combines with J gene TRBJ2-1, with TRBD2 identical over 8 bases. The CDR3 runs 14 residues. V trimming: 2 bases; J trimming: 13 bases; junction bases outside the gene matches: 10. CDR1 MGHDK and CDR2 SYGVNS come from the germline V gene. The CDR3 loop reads CASSERWERGGQFF. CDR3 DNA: TGTGCCAGCAGTGAACGATGGGAACGGGGGGGCCAGTTCTTC.

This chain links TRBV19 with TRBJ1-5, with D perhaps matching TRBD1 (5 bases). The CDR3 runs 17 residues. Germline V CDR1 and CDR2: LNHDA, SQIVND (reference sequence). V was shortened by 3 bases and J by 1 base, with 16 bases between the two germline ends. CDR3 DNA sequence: TGTGCCAGTAGTATCTTCTCTAGGGGAAGGAGCAATCAGCCCCAGCATTTT. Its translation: CASSIFSRGRSNQPQHF. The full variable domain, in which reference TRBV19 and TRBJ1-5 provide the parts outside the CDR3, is DGGITQSPKYLFRKEGQNVTLSCEQNLNHDAMYWYRQDPGQGLRLIYYSQIVNDFQKGDIAEGYSVSREKKESFPLTVTSAQKNPTAFYLCASSIFSRGRSNQPQHFGDGTRLSIL.

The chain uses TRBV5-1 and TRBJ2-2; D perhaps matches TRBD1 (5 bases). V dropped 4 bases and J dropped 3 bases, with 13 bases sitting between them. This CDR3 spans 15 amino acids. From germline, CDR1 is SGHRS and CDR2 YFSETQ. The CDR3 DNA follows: TGCGCCAGCAGCAGTACAGGAACCCACACCGGGGAGCTGTTTTTT. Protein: CASSSTGTHTGELFF.